This entry concerns a single T cell receptor (beta chain). The data originate from a study of CDR3 diversity in severe acne. Germline CDR1 DFQATT, CDR2 SNEGSKA (reference sequence). The CDR3 totals 14 residues. The germline V and J ends were trimmed by 5 bases and 0 bases, with 11 bases remaining between them. In TCRdb, the PCR reads were re-called with MiXCR into one record per CDR3 protein. This table holds more than 80,000 distinct CDR3 sequences, approximately 49% found once. V is TRBV20-1 and J is TRBJ2-1; D possibly corresponds to TRBD2 (5 bases). This clonotype originated in a male donor with severe acne vulgaris. The specimen sequenced was blood. The CDR3 DNA is TGCAGTGCTTTGAAGCGGAACTCCTACAATGAGCAGTTCTTC. It yields the protein CSALKRNSYNEQFF.